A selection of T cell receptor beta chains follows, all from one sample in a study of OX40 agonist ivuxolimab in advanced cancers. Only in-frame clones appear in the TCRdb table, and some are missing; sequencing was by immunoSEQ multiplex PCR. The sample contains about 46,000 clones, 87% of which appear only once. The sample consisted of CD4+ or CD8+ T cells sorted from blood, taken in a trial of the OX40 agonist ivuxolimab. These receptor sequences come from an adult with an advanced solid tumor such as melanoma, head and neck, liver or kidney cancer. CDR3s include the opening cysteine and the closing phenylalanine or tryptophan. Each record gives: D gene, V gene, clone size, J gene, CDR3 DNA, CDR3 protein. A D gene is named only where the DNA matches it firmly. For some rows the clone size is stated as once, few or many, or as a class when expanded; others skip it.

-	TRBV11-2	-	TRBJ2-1	TGTGCCAGCAGCCCCCACCCGGAACCCTACAATGAGCAGTTCTTC	CASSPHPEPYNEQFF
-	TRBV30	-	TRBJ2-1	TGTGCCTGGAGTCCCGACATGGACTCCTACAATGAGCAGTTCTTC	CAWSPDMDSYNEQFF
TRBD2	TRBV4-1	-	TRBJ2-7	TGCGCCAGCAGCCAAGCGGGTAGCGGGAGCTACAACTACGAGCAGTACTTC	CASSQAGSGSYNYEQYF
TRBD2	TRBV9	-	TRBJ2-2	TGTGCCAGCAGCCCTTTCGCGGGAGGAAGCACCGGGGAGCTGTTTTTT	CASSPFAGGSTGELFF
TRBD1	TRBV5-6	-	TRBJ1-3	TGTGCCACCCACACCGGGACAGCTGGAAACACCATATATTTT	CATHTGTAGNTIYF
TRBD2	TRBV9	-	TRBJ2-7	TGTGCCAGCAGCCAGGGACTAGCTCAGAACTCCTACGAGCAGTACTTC	CASSQGLAQNSYEQYF
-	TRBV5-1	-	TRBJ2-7	TGCGCCAGCAGCTTGGGTTTAAGGGCGACAGAAACCTTC	CASSLGLRATETF
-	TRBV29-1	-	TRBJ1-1	TGCAGCGTTGAAAACAGGAACACTGAAGCTTTCTTT	CSVENRNTEAFF
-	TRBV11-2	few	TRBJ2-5	TGTGCCAGCAGCTGGGACGGTGAAGAGACCCAGTACTTC	CASSWDGEETQYF
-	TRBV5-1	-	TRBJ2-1	TGCGCCAGCAGCTTAGGCGGAGCCGATAATGAGCAGTTCTTC	CASSLGGADNEQFF
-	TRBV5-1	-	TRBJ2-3	TGCGCCAGCAGCTCGGGCCCCACAGATACGCAGTATTTT	CASSSGPTDTQYF
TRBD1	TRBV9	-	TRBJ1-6	TGTGCCAGCAGCATCGGGACAGGGGGTGGACCAAATTCACCCCTCCACTTT	CASSIGTGGGPNSPLHF
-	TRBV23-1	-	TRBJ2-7	TGCGCCAGCAGTCAACCCTCCTACGAGCAGTACTTC	CASSQPSYEQYF
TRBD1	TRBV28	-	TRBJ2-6	TGTGCCAGCAGTTACAGGGGCTCTGGGGCCAACGTCCTGACTTTC	CASSYRGSGANVLTF
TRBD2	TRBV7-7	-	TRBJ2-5	TGTGCTAGCAGCCCAGCGGGGGCGGAGACCCAGTACTTC	CASSPAGAETQYF
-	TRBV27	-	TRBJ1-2	TGTGCCAGCAGTCTAACTTTAGCTAACTATGGCTACACCTTC	CASSLTLANYGYTF
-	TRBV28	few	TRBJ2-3	TGTGCCAGCAGTTTAGGAGGGGTTGTTAGCACAGATACGCAGTATTTT	CASSLGGVVSTDTQYF
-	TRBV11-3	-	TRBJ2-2	TGTGCCAGCAGCCCAGCCCCCCTCGCGAGCGACACCGGGGAGCTGTTTTTT	CASSPAPLASDTGELFF
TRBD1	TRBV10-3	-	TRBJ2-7	TGTGCCATCAGCGGGTCTCCGGGACAGGGAGACTCCTACGAGCAGTACTTC	CAISGSPGQGDSYEQYF
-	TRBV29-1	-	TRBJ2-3	TGCAGCGTTGAAGGGGAGGGGGGGACAGATACGCAGTATTTT	CSVEGEGGTDTQYF
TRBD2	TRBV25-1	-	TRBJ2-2	TGTGCCAGCAGTGGCCCCGGAGGGAGCGGGAGCACCGGGGAGCTGTTTTTT	CASSGPGGSGSTGELFF
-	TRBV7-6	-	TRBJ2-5	TGTGCCAGCAGCTTAGAGGCGGCGGGGAAGGAGACCCAGTACTTC	CASSLEAAGKETQYF
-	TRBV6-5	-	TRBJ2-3	TGTGCCAGCAGCGACAAGGCTTTGGGCACAGATACGCAGTATTTT	CASSDKALGTDTQYF
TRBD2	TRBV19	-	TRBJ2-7	TGTGCCAGTACAAGGACTAGCGGGATCTACGAGCAGTACTTC	CASTRTSGIYEQYF
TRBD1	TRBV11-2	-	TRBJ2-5	TGTGCCAGCAGCTGGGGGGACAGGGGGAAGACCCAGTACTTC	CASSWGDRGKTQYF
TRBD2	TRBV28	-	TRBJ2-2	TGTGCCAGCAGTCGAGCGGGAGCGGGGTTTAACACCGGGGAGCTGTTTTTT	CASSRAGAGFNTGELFF
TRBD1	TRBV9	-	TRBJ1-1	TGTGCCAGCAGCTCTACTTCAGGGGGCCCCAACACTGAAGCTTTCTTT	CASSSTSGGPNTEAFF
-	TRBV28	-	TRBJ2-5	TGTGCCAGCAGCCCTTTTGCCAGGAGGGAGACCCAGTACTTC	CASSPFARRETQYF